These 10 T cell receptor beta chains were all obtained from the same sample, sequenced in a study of shared clonotypes between healthy human individuals. The data were produced by immunoSEQ multiplex PCR, yet TCRdb's version contains in-frame clones alone and is incomplete. The sample lists roughly 2.5 million clones, approximately 92% seen once, with roughly 0.14% in the top ten. What was sequenced was naive CD4+ T cells sorted from blood. Stated subset: CD45RA+ positively selected. These TCRs come from a man younger than 30 in good health.

The chain uses TRBV5-5 and TRBJ2-2; D possibly corresponds to TRBD2 (6 bases). This CDR3 has 15 amino acids. Trimming removed 4 bases from V and 3 bases from J, with 13 bases in between. The germline V gene has CDR1 SGHKS and CDR2 YYEKEE (reference sequence). The CDR3: CASSKVGEDTGELFF. DNA of the CDR3: TGTGCCAGCAGCAAGGTAGGGGAGGACACCGGGGAGCTGTTTTTT.

The chain employs TRBV13 and TRBJ2-3; TRBD2 might be the D (6 bases). Germline V gene data show CDR1 as PRHDT and CDR2 as FYEKMQ (reference sequence). Trimming removed 6 bases from V and 2 bases from J, with 18 bases in between. This CDR3 has 16 amino acids. CDR3 amino acids: CASSPPGGLSTDTQYF. In DNA, the CDR3 is TGTGCCAGCAGTCCCCCCGGGGGACTTTCCACAGATACGCAGTATTTT.

Turning to this clone: Other DNA variants within this sample encode the same CDR3. CDR3 DNA sequence: TGTGCCAGCTCACCAGGAAGGGTATCCTACGAGCAGTACTTC. Residues: CASSPGRVSYEQYF. The J gene is TRBJ2-7, the V gene TRBV18; D gene uncertain. V was cut by 2 bases and J by 1 base, with 9 bases left in between. There are 14 residues in the CDR3. Germline CDR1 reads KGHSH; CDR2 reads LQKENI.

The chain couples TRBV11-3 to TRBJ2-7; TRBD2 matches at 8 bases. The CDR3 runs to 17 residues. CDR1 and CDR2 from the germline V gene are SGHNT and YENEEA. J was trimmed by 4 bases and V by 0 bases; bases with no gene match: 11. In DNA, the CDR3 is TGTGCCAGCAGCTTAGATATGTCGGGAGGGCCAAGGTACGAGCAGTACTTC. Translation gives CASSLDMSGGPRYEQYF. Combining the CDR3 with reference TRBV11-3 and TRBJ2-7 gives the whole variable domain EAGVVQSPRYKIIEKKQPVAFWCNPISGHNTLYWYLQNLGQGPELLIRYENEEAVDDSQLPKDRFSAERLKGVDSTLKIQPAELGDSAVYLCASSLDMSGGPRYEQYFGPGTRLTVT.

This chain joins TRBV2 and TRBJ1-5, with no clear D. The CDR3 runs to 13 residues. The ends were cut back, 7 bases at V and 4 bases at J, with 11 bases in the middle. The germline CDR1 and CDR2 sequences are SNHLY and FYNNEI. The CDR3 nucleotides read TGTGCCAGCAATGGCGAAACTAATCAGCCCCAGCATTTT. Amino acid sequence: CASNGETNQPQHF.

The chain recombines TRBV10-3 with TRBJ1-1; possibly TRBD1 for D (6 bases). The germline V gene encodes CDR1 ENHRY and CDR2 SYGVKD. The V gene lost 3 bases and the J gene lost 0 bases, with 11 bases spanning the gap. This CDR3 is 15 amino acids long. In DNA, the CDR3 is TGTGCCATCAGTGAAGGGGGACATATGAACACTGAAGCTTTCTTT. Amino acid sequence: CAISEGGHMNTEAFF.

The V gene is TRBV6-1, the J gene TRBJ1-1, with no clear D. V was cut by 5 bases and J by 4 bases, with 14 bases left in between. The CDR3 length is 14 residues. Germline V lookup: CDR1 MNHNS, CDR2 SASEGT. CDR3 nucleotides: TGTGCCAGCAGTTGGATGACCGAGAGCACTGAAGCTTTCTTT. Protein product: CASSWMTESTEAFF.

The gene calls are TRBV4-2 and TRBJ1-2, with 7 bases fitting TRBD1. Germline V gene sequence: CDR1 LGHNA, CDR2 YNFKEQ. Trimming cost V 0 bases and J 4 bases; bases outside gene matches: 5. The CDR3 sequence is 15 residues long. CDR3 nucleotides: TGTGCCAGCAGCCAAGAACCAGGGGGTAGCTATGGCTACACCTTC. It is translated as CASSQEPGGSYGYTF.

The J gene is TRBJ2-3, the V gene TRBV5-1, with 14 bases identical to TRBD2. The CDR3 consists of 17 residues. Germline V gene sequence: CDR1 SGHRS, CDR2 YFSETQ. Trimming removed 3 bases from V and 4 bases from J; junction bases left unmatched: 7. The DNA of the CDR3 is TGCGCCAGCAGCTGGGGGACTAGCGGGAGCGCGTCAGATACGCAGTATTTT. Amino acid sequence: CASSWGTSGSASDTQYF.

The chain joins TRBV23-1 to TRBJ2-1, with D perhaps matching TRBD1 (6 bases). TRBV23-1 is annotated as an ORF whose role is uncertain. The ends were cut back, 0 bases at V and 7 bases at J, with 10 bases in the middle. The CDR3 is 14 amino acids. The CDR3 loop reads CASSQSRGWNEQFF. CDR3 nucleotide sequence: TGCGCCAGCAGTCAATCTAGGGGGTGGAATGAGCAGTTCTTC.